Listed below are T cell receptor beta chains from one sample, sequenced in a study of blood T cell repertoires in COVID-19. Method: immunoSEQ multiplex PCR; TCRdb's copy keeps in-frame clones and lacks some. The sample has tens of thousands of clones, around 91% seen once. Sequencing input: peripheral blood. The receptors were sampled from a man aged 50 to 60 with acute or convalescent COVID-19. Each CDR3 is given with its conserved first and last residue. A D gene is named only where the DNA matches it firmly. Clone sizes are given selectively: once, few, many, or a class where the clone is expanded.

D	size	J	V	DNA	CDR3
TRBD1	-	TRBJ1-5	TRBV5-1	TGCGCCAGCAGCTTGGATGGACAGGGGCATCAGCCCCAGCATTTT	CASSLDGQGHQPQHF
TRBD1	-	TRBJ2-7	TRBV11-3	TGTGCCAGCAATTCTAGGGGACAGGTTTCCGAGCAGTACTTC	CASNSRGQVSEQYF
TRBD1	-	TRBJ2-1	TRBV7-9	TGTGCCAGCAGCCAAAGGACAGGGGGCACGGAAGAGCAGTTCTTC	CASSQRTGGTEEQFF
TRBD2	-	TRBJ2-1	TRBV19	TGTGCCAGTAGTCCGACTAGCGGTTACAATGAGCAGTTCTTC	CASSPTSGYNEQFF
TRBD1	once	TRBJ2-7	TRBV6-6	TGTGCCAGCAGTTATGAGGGGGGACAGGGGCGCTACGAGCAGTACTTC	CASSYEGGQGRYEQYF
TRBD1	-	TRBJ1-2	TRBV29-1	TGCAGCGTTGAAGTACTGACAGGGATAGGTGGCTACACCTTC	CSVEVLTGIGGYTF
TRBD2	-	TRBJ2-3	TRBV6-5	TGTGCCAGCAACGGACTAGCAAATACGCAGTATTTT	CASNGLANTQYF
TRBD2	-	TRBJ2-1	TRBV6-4	TGTGCCAGCAGTGAAGGGACTAGCGGGATCAATGAGCAGTTCTTC	CASSEGTSGINEQFF
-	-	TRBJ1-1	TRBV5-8	TGTGCCAGCAGCTTCGTTCAGGTGAACACTGAAGCTTTCTTT	CASSFVQVNTEAFF
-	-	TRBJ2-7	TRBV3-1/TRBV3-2	TGTGCCAGCAGCCAAGCTAGAAGCGGTAGCTCCTACGAGCAGTACTTC	CASSQARSGSSYEQYF
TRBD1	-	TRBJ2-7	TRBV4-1	TGCGCCAGCAGCCTTCGGGACAGGCCAGCTGAGCAGTACTTC	CASSLRDRPAEQYF
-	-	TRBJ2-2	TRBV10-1	TGCGCCAGCAGGCAAGGGACAAGCGGGGAGCTGTTTTTT	CASRQGTSGELFF
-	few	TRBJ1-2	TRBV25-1	TGTGCCACCTCTAGGGGGGGACCCTATGGCTACACCTTC	CATSRGGPYGYTF
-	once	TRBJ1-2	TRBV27	TGTGCCAGCAGTCACCTGACAGACCACCCTAACTATGGCTACACCTTC	CASSHLTDHPNYGYTF
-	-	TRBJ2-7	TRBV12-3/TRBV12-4	TGTGCCAGCAGTCCTACAGGAGACGAGCAGTACTTC	CASSPTGDEQYF
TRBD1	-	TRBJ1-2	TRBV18	TGTGCCAGCTCACCAACAGGACAGGGGTCGACCTATGGCTACACCTTC	CASSPTGQGSTYGYTF
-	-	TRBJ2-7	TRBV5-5	TGTGCCAGCAGCTTGGGACAGATTACCTACGAGCAGTACTTC	CASSLGQITYEQYF
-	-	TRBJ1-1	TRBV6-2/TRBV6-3	TGTGCCAGCAGTTCGCTCATCAGGGGAAACACTGAAGCTTTCTTT	CASSSLIRGNTEAFF
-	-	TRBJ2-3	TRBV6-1	TGTGCCAGCAGTGATAGGGAGGGCACAGATACGCAGTATTTT	CASSDREGTDTQYF
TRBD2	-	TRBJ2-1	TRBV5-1	TGCGCCAGCAGCTTGGTAGCGGGCCCGAGCTCCTACAATGAGCAGTTCTTC	CASSLVAGPSSYNEQFF
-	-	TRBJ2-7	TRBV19	TGTGCCAGTAGTATCCCCGGTCGCGGAGACTACGAGCAGTACTTC	CASSIPGRGDYEQYF
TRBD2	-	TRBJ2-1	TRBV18	TGTGCCAGCTCACCACCTCCGGGACTAGCAAGCAATGAGCAGTTCTTC	CASSPPPGLASNEQFF
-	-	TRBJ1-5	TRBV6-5	TGTGCCAGCAGTTACGAACAGGGCTTGTATCAGCCCCAGCATTTT	CASSYEQGLYQPQHF
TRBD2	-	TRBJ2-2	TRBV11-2	TGTGCCAGCAGCTCGAGACGGGACTGGGGGGGTACCGGGGAGCTGTTTTTT	CASSSRRDWGGTGELFF
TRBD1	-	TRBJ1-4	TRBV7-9	TGTGCCAGCAGCTTCGACAGGGGCAGTGAAAAACTGTTTTTT	CASSFDRGSEKLFF
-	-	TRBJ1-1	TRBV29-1	TGCAGCGTGAGGGAGGGGATGAACACTGAAGCTTTCTTT	CSVREGMNTEAFF
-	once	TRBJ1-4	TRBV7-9	TGTGCCAGCAGCTTATGGGCTGGGGGCTGGTCTAATGAAAAACTGTTTTTT	CASSLWAGGWSNEKLFF